A single sample is the source of the 22 T cell receptor beta chains below, sequenced in a study of cytomegalovirus exposure and HLA in healthy donors. Primers: 60 Vbeta forward and 13 Jbeta reverse. Profiling relied on immunoSEQ multiplex PCR, and the TCRdb table lists in-frame clones only, not all of them. This table holds more than 130,000 clones, approximately 80% found once. The sequencing input was PBMCs. The source of these receptors is a male donor in good health and CMV-seronegative.

The chain joins TRBV10-3 to TRBJ2-7; TRBD2 aligns across 8 bases. V was clipped by 1 base and J by 2 bases; unmatched bases: 4. Germline assignment: CDR1 ENHRY and CDR2 SYGVKD. The CDR3 covers 15 residues. DNA for the CDR3: TGTGCCATCAGTGAGTACGGGGGGGATACCTACGAGCAGTACTTC. It codes for CAISEYGGDTYEQYF.

V is TRBV29-1 and J is TRBJ2-2, with 7 bases that match TRBD1. Looked up from germline, CDR1 is SQVTM and CDR2 is ANQGSEA. Germline trimming cut 6 bases from V and 5 bases from J; bases unmatched to any gene: 15. The CDR3 extends over 16 amino acids. The CDR3 sequence: CSVGKTGTAATGELFF. DNA of the CDR3: TGCAGCGTGGGAAAGACAGGGACAGCGGCAACCGGGGAGCTGTTTTTT.

V gene TRBV5-6 combines with J gene TRBJ1-5; possibly TRBD1 for D (5 bases). V lost 4 bases to trimming and J lost 7 bases, with 12 bases between them. CDR1 is SGHDT, CDR2 YYEEEE, per germline. This CDR3 region has 13 residues. CDR3 region: CASSVGGGQPQHF. The CDR3 nucleotides are TGTGCCAGCAGCGTTGGGGGGGGACAGCCCCAGCATTTT.

The J gene is TRBJ2-1, the V gene TRBV19; D is unresolved. Trimming stripped 7 bases from V and 5 bases from J, with 15 bases between. The CDR3 consists of 14 residues. In germline, CDR1 is LNHDA, CDR2 SQIVND (reference sequence). The CDR3 spells CASNEAALNNEQFF. As DNA, the CDR3 is TGTGCCAGTAATGAGGCGGCATTGAACAATGAGCAGTTCTTC.

V is TRBV6-4 and J is TRBJ1-1; unclear D gene. Germline values: CDR1 MRHNA, CDR2 SNTAGT. The CDR3 has 13 amino acids. V was pared by 6 bases and J by 5 bases, with 13 bases between. DNA for the CDR3: TGTGCCAGCAGCCGGGAGGACGGGACTGAAGCTTTCTTT. The encoded protein is CASSREDGTEAFF.

The rearrangement uses TRBV27 and TRBJ2-1, with TRBD1 identical over 7 bases. Unmatched junction bases numbered 15, after V lost 6 bases and J lost 4 bases. The CDR3 consists of 17 residues. CDR1 and CDR2 from the germline V gene are MNHEY and SMNVEV (reference sequence). CDR3 DNA sequence: TGTGCCAGCAGCTCCTTGGTTACTCGGGACAGTTACAATGAGCAGTTCTTC. This codes for CASSSLVTRDSYNEQFF.

There are a few counts of this clone. The rearrangement joins TRBV7-6 to TRBJ2-7; possible D gene TRBD1, 5 bases. Looked up from germline, CDR1 is SGHVS and CDR2 is FNYEAQ. The CDR3 extends over 14 amino acids. The V gene lost 1 base and the J gene lost 5 bases, with 12 bases spanning the gap. CDR3 sequence reads: CASSLGGFGDEQYF. The CDR3 bases are TGTGCCAGCAGCTTAGGGGGCTTCGGCGACGAGCAGTACTTC. Full variable domain (rest looked up from reference TRBV7-6 and TRBJ2-7): GAGVSQSPRYKVTKRGQDVALRCDPISGHVSLYWYRQALGQGPEFLTYFNYEAQQDKSGLPNDRFSAERPEGSISTLTIQRTEQRDSAMYRCASSLGGFGDEQYFGPGTRLTVT.

V gene TRBV6-1 combines with J gene TRBJ1-6, with 8 bases fitting TRBD1. The CDR3 is 15 amino acids. V lost 2 bases, J lost 10 bases, and 7 bases stayed unmatched. Germline V lookup: CDR1 MNHNS, CDR2 SASEGT. CDR3: CASSETGQGSSPLHF. In DNA, the CDR3 is TGTGCCAGCAGTGAAACCGGACAGGGTAGCTCACCCCTCCACTTT.

The chain links TRBV21-1 to TRBJ2-5; no check of the table's D call, TRBD2, against the DNA was made. TRBV21-1 is tagged as a pseudogene. This CDR3 is 14 amino acids long. The CDR3 DNA reads TGTGCCAGCAGCCGGGAGGGGGATTTGGAGACCCAGTACTTC. This sequence encodes CASSREGDLETQYF.

This rearrangement joins TRBV11-2 to TRBJ1-2; 7 bases agree with TRBD1. J lost 8 bases, V lost 1 base, and 4 bases had no gene match. The germline CDR1 and CDR2 sequences are SGHAT and FQNNGV. The CDR3 consists of 13 residues. CDR3 residues: CASSLGQGGGYTF. The CDR3 nucleotides are TGTGCCAGCAGCTTAGGGCAGGGGGGAGGCTACACCTTC.

This chain uses TRBV2 with TRBJ1-1, with TRBD1 identical over 7 bases. Looked up from germline, CDR1 is SNHLY and CDR2 is FYNNEI. The CDR3 is 12 amino acids. V shed 5 bases and J 8 bases; nucleotides not matched to a gene: 5. The CDR3 nucleotides read TGTGCCAGCAGTACAGGGGAATTAGAAGCTTTCTTT. This encodes CASSTGELEAFF.

The chain links TRBV6-5 to TRBJ1-1; D unresolved. Trimming removed 4 bases from V and 10 bases from J, with 22 bases in between. This CDR3 contains 15 residues. Germline V CDR1 and CDR2: MNHEY, SVGAGI. The CDR3, as DNA: TGTGCCAGCAGTTCCGAATCCATTGGACTCTCGAGAGCTTTCTTT. Amino acids: CASSSESIGLSRAFF.

This chain joins TRBV6-6 and TRBJ2-3; tentatively, D is TRBD2 (5 bases). V lost 2 bases and J lost 0, with 12 bases in between. Germline assignment: CDR1 MNHNY and CDR2 SVGAGI (reference sequence). The CDR3 is 16 amino acids. The CDR3 protein is CASSYTSQRSTDTQYF. In DNA form, the CDR3 reads TGTGCCAGCAGTTACACGTCCCAGCGGAGCACAGATACGCAGTATTTT.

This clone was recorded once. The genes are TRBV15 and TRBJ1-5; D might be TRBD1 (5 bases). Germline CDR1 LNHNV, CDR2 YYDKDF (reference sequence). Trimming removed 3 bases from V and 2 bases from J, with 20 bases in between. The CDR3 loop spans 18 amino acids. The CDR3 DNA follows: TGTGCCACCAGCAGTCCCCGGCCGGGGGGACTAGGCAATCAGCCCCAGCATTTT. It translates to CATSSPRPGGLGNQPQHF.

The chain joins TRBV30 to TRBJ1-1; no firm D call. Germline values: CDR1 GTSNPN, CDR2 SVGIG (reference sequence). Trimming removed 5 bases from V and 4 bases from J, with 8 bases in between. The CDR3 consists of 11 residues. The CDR3 sequence is CAWEGGTEAFF. In nucleotides, the CDR3 is TGTGCCTGGGAAGGCGGCACTGAAGCTTTCTTT.

V and J are TRBV19 and TRBJ1-5; D perhaps matches TRBD1 (6 bases). Per the germline V gene, CDR1 is LNHDA and CDR2 is SQIVND (reference sequence). V was trimmed by 5 bases and J by 6 bases, leaving 17 bases between them. This CDR3 has 15 residues. CDR3 sequence: CASSPQGERGQPQHF. For the CDR3, the DNA is TGTGCCAGTAGTCCACAGGGCGAGAGGGGTCAGCCCCAGCATTTT.

The gene calls are TRBV7-2 and TRBJ2-3; D gene ambiguous. Germline V lookup: CDR1 SGHTA, CDR2 FQGNSA. This CDR3 is built from 14 residues. V was clipped by 5 bases and J by 6 bases, with 15 bases between them. In DNA, the CDR3 is TGTGCCAGCAGCCCCGCGGCGTTCTCCGATACGCAGTATTTT. Its protein is CASSPAAFSDTQYF.

The chain carries TRBV5-1 and TRBJ1-1; maybe TRBD1 (6 bases). The CDR3 runs to 12 residues. V was clipped by 6 bases and J by 6 bases, with 12 bases between them. The germline V gene has CDR1 SGHRS and CDR2 YFSETQ. The CDR3 spells CASTMQGSEAFF. The CDR3 DNA is TGCGCCAGCACCATGCAGGGGTCTGAAGCTTTCTTT.

The chain is built from TRBV5-4 and TRBJ1-2, with a weak D call TRBD1 (6 bases). Germline lookup yields CDR1 SGHNT and CDR2 YYREEE (reference sequence). The V gene lost 0 bases and the J gene lost 4 bases, with 13 bases spanning the gap. The CDR3 runs to 15 residues. This CDR3 reads CASSLAPQGIYGYTF. CDR3 coding DNA: TGTGCCAGCAGCTTGGCGCCTCAGGGGATCTATGGCTACACCTTC. Full variable domain (remainder filled in from reference TRBV5-4 and TRBJ1-2): ETGVTQSPTHLIKTRGQQVTLRCSSQSGHNTVSWYQQALGQGPQFIFQYYREEENGRGNFPPRFSGLQFPNYSSELNVNALELDDSALYLCASSLAPQGIYGYTFGSGTRLTVV.

This clone was counted a few times. This sequence joins TRBV2 and TRBJ1-6; 7 nucleotides match TRBD1. This CDR3 is built from 13 residues. Germline V lookup: CDR1 SNHLY, CDR2 FYNNEI. Trimming took 9 bases from V and 6 from J; bases not matched to a gene: 5. CDR3 nucleotide sequence: TGTGCCAGGTCAAACAGGGGTAATTCACCCCTCCACTTT. Protein: CARSNRGNSPLHF.

This clone was seen only a few times. This chain joins TRBV10-3 and TRBJ1-6; D is ambiguous. Trimming cost V 0 bases and J 0 bases, with 9 bases left between them. Germline lookup yields CDR1 ENHRY and CDR2 SYGVKD. The CDR3 consists of 17 residues. Here the CDR3 reads CAISESPTSSYNSPLHF. For the CDR3, the DNA is TGTGCCATCAGTGAGTCCCCAACGAGCTCCTATAATTCACCCCTCCACTTT.

The chain has TRBV19 and TRBJ1-1; maybe TRBD1 (5 bases). V was cut by 3 bases and J by 4 bases, with 9 bases left in between. The CDR3 sequence is 13 residues long. The germline gives CDR1 LNHDA, CDR2 SQIVND (reference sequence). CDR3 loop: CASSIRQGTEAFF. CDR3 nucleotide sequence: TGTGCCAGTAGTATCAGGCAGGGCACTGAAGCTTTCTTT.